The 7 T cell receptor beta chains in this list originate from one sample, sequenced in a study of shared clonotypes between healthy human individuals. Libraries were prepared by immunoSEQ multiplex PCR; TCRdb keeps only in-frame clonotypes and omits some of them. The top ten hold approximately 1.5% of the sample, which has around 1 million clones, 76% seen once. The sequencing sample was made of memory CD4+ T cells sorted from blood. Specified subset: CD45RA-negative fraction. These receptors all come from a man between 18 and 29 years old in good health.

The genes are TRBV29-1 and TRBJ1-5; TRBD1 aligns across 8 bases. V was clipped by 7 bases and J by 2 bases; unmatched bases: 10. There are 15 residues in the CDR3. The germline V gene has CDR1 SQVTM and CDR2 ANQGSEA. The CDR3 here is CSATQGVGGNQPQHF. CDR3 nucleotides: TGCAGCGCGACACAGGGGGTTGGGGGCAATCAGCCCCAGCATTTT. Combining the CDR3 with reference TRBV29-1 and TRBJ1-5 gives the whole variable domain SAVISQKPSRDICQRGTSLTIQCQVDSQVTMMFWYRQQPGQSLTLIATANQGSEATYESGFVIDKFPISRPNLTFSTLTVSNMSPEDSSIYLCSATQGVGGNQPQHFGDGTRLSIL.

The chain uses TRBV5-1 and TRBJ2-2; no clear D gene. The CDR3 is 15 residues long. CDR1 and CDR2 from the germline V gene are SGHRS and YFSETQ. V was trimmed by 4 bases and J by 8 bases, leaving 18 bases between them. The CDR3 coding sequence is TGCGCCAGCAGCCGGGTCGCCCTTCTTAGGGGGGAGCTGTTTTTT. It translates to CASSRVALLRGELFF.

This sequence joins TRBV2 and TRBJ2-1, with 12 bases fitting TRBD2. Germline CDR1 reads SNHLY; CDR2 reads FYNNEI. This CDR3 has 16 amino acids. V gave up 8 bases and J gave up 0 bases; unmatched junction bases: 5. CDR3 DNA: TGTGCCAGCTATGGACTAGCGGGAAGCTCCTACAATGAGCAGTTCTTC. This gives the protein CASYGLAGSSYNEQFF. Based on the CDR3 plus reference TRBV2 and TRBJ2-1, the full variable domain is EPEVTQTPSHQVTQMGQEVILRCVPISNHLYFYWYRQILGQKVEFLVSFYNNEISEKSEIFDDQFSVERPDGSNFTLKIRSTKLEDSAMYFCASYGLAGSSYNEQFFGPGTRLTVL.

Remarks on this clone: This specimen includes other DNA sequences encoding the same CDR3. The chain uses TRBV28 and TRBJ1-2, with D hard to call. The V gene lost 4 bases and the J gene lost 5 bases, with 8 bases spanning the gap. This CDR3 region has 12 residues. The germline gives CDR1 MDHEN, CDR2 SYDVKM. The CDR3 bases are TGTGCCAGCAGTTCTAGGAATTATGGCTACACCTTC. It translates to CASSSRNYGYTF.

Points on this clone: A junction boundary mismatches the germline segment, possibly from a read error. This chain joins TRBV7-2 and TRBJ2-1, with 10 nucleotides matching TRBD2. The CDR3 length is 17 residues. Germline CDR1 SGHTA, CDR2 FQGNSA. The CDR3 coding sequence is TGTGCCAGCAGCCTAGCGGCTAGCGGGAGTACCTACAATGAGCAGTTCTTC. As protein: CASSLAASGSTYNEQFF.

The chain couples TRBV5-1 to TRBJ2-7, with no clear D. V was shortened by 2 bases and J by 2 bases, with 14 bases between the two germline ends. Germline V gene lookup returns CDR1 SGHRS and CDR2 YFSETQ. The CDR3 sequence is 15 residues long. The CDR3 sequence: CASSLIAAGTYEQYF. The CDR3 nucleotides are TGCGCCAGCAGCTTAATTGCGGCCGGCACCTACGAGCAGTACTTC.

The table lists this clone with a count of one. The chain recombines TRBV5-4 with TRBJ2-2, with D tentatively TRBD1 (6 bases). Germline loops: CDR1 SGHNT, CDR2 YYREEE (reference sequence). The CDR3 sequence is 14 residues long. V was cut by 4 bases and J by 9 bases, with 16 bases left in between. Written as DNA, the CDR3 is TGTGCCAGCAGCCCCACCCAGGGGCCAAGGGAGCTGTTTTTT. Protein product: CASSPTQGPRELFF.